These 19 T cell receptor beta chains originate from one sample sequenced in a study of cytomegalovirus exposure and HLA in healthy donors. TCRdb keeps only in-frame clones here, not all; method: immunoSEQ multiplex PCR. The sample lists about 110,000 clones, approximately 86% seen once, with over 2.5% in the top ten. Sequenced: PBMCs. All receptors come from a woman aged 18-30 years in good health and CMV-seronegative.

V is TRBV6-5 and J is TRBJ1-4; D not resolved. The CDR3 runs to 15 residues. CDR1 and CDR2 (germline): MNHEY, SVGAGI. V lost 6 bases to trimming and J lost 2 bases, with 13 bases between them. The CDR3 DNA reads TGTGCCAGCAGACCCTTGTTACAGACTAATGAAAAACTGTTTTTT. The encoded protein is CASRPLLQTNEKLFF.

This chain links TRBV18 with TRBJ2-7, with D perhaps matching TRBD1 (5 bases). Germline V CDR1 and CDR2: KGHSH, LQKENI. This CDR3 is 13 amino acids long. Trimming left V 1 base short and J 3 bases short, with 7 bases between. Written as DNA, the CDR3 is TGTGCCAGCTCACCACAAGACAGCTACGAGCAGTACTTC. It is translated as CASSPQDSYEQYF.

CDR3 in DNA: TGTGCCAGCAGCTTACCAGGGTTAGGCAATCAGCCCCAGCATTTT. Translating it yields CASSLPGLGNQPQHF. The genes are TRBV7-8 and TRBJ1-5, with TRBD1 as a possible D gene (5 bases). The CDR3 is 15 amino acids. Trimming cost V 2 bases and J 2 bases, with 10 bases left between them. Germline CDR1 SGHVS, CDR2 FQNEAQ. Complete variable domain (other parts from reference TRBV7-8 and TRBJ1-5): GAGVSQSPRYKVAKRGQDVALRCDPISGHVSLFWYQQALGQGPEFLTYFQNEAQLDKSGLPSDRFFAERPEGSVSTLKIQRTQQEDSAVYLCASSLPGLGNQPQHFGDGTRLSIL.

The rearrangement uses TRBV4-1 and TRBJ1-5; 8 positions agree with TRBD1. CDR1 and CDR2 (germline): MGHRA, YSYEKL. After removal of 2 bases from V and 5 bases from J, the junction contained 5 bases not matched to a gene. This CDR3 comprises 15 residues. DNA for the CDR3: TGCGCCAGCAGCCAATCGCAGGGGGCTCATCAGCCCCAGCATTTT. Residues: CASSQSQGAHQPQHF.

The V call is TRBV5-1, the J call TRBJ1-4, with D perhaps TRBD1 (6 bases). Germline-derived CDR1 and CDR2 are SGHRS and YFSETQ. This CDR3 is 13 amino acids long. V was shortened by 0 bases and J by 8 bases, with 8 bases between the two germline ends. Here the CDR3 reads CASSLEGDEKLFF. CDR3 nucleotides: TGCGCCAGCAGCTTGGAGGGGGACGAAAAACTGTTTTTT.

This chain connects TRBV2 to TRBJ2-3; TRBD2 might be the D (6 bases). The CDR3 totals 11 residues. Trimming removed 7 bases at V and 5 bases at J, with 7 bases between. CDR1 and CDR2 (germline): SNHLY, FYNNEI. The CDR3 loop reads CASMGGDTQYF. CDR3 nucleotides: TGTGCCAGCATGGGGGGAGATACGCAGTATTTT.

V and J are TRBV6-5 and TRBJ1-2; 8 bases agree with TRBD1. V lost 2 bases to trimming and J lost 6 bases; unmatched junction nucleotides: 2. Per germline, CDR1 MNHEY and CDR2 SVGAGI. CDR3 length equals 13 residues. The CDR3 nucleotides are TGTGCCAGCAGTTACGGACAGGGAGATGGCTACACCTTC. Translating gives CASSYGQGDGYTF.

The rearrangement uses TRBV30 and TRBJ1-6; D might be TRBD1 (6 bases). CDR1 and CDR2 (germline): GTSNPN, SVGIG (reference sequence). The CDR3 runs to 13 residues. With 2 bases removed from V and 9 bases from J, the gap between germline ends came to 11 bases. CDR3 coding DNA: TGTGCCTGGAGTATACAGGGAAGTTCACCCCTCCACTTT. This codes for CAWSIQGSSPLHF. Full variable domain (outside the CDR3, taken from reference TRBV30 and TRBJ1-6): SQTIHQWPATLVQPVGSPLSLECTVEGTSNPNLYWYRQAAGRGLQLLFYSVGIGQISSEVPQNLSASRPQDRQFILSSKKLLLSDSGFYLCAWSIQGSSPLHFGNGTRLTVT.

The chain has TRBV4-1 and TRBJ2-7; D ambiguous. Looked up from germline, CDR1 is MGHRA and CDR2 is YSYEKL. Trimming left V 2 bases short and J 6 bases short, with 8 bases between. The CDR3 length is 12 residues. The CDR3 nucleotides read TGCGCCAGCAGCCAACAGGTGGGCGAGCAGTACTTC. It encodes CASSQQVGEQYF.

This clone appeared once. This chain connects TRBV20-1 to TRBJ1-1; a possible D gene is TRBD1 (5 bases). Germline values: CDR1 DFQATT, CDR2 SNEGSKA (reference sequence). The CDR3 runs 11 residues. V lost 6 bases and J lost 8, with 13 bases in between. CDR3 DNA: TGCAGTGCCCCTGGGGAGGGGGAAGCTTTCTTT. This translates into CSAPGEGEAFF.

The chain couples TRBV6-6 to TRBJ1-1; no definite D call. V was shortened by 0 bases and J by 4 bases, with 12 bases between the two germline ends. Germline-derived CDR1 and CDR2 are MNHNY and SVGAGI (reference sequence). The CDR3 extends over 15 amino acids. CDR3 sequence reads: CASSYSPGLATEAFF. CDR3 in DNA: TGTGCCAGCAGTTACTCGCCGGGGTTGGCCACTGAAGCTTTCTTT.

The CDR3 nucleotides read TGTGCCAGCAGCTTAGCGCTAACAGGGAAGAAAGCTTTCTTT. Translating it yields CASSLALTGKKAFF. The chain has TRBV7-2 and TRBJ1-1; possibly TRBD1 for D (6 bases). The germline CDR1 and CDR2 sequences are SGHTA and FQGNSA. V shed 0 bases and J shed 9 bases, with 14 bases lying between them. This CDR3 has 14 amino acids.

The table lists this clone with a count of one. The chain links TRBV9 to TRBJ2-1; the match to TRBD1 covers 7 bases. Germline CDR1 and CDR2: SGDLS and YYNGEE. V lost 0 bases, J lost 8 bases, and 5 bases stayed unmatched. The length of the CDR3 is 14 residues. CDR3 coding DNA: TGTGCCAGCAGCGTAGGAACAGGGGCCCATGAGCAGTTCTTC. Residues: CASSVGTGAHEQFF.

The chain employs TRBV9 and TRBJ1-3; tentative D call: TRBD1 (6 bases). The CDR3 has 16 residues. CDR1 is SGDLS and CDR2 is YYNGEE in the germline V gene. Trimming left V 3 bases short and J 0 bases short, with 13 bases between. In DNA form, the CDR3 reads TGTGCCAGCAGCGAAACACAGGGTATCTCTGGAAACACCATATATTTT. Translation gives CASSETQGISGNTIYF.

The rearrangement links TRBV28 to TRBJ1-2, with D unclear. Germline loops: CDR1 MDHEN, CDR2 SYDVKM. The CDR3 runs to 13 residues. Trimming removed 5 bases from V and 6 bases from J, with 13 bases in between. As DNA, the CDR3 is TGTGCCAGCAGTCGCGGTGGAGGAAATGGCTACACCTTC. Translation gives CASSRGGGNGYTF.

CDR3 bases: TGTGCCAGCAGTCACCGACAGGGCCATGAGCAGTTCTTC. This encodes CASSHRQGHEQFF. J is TRBJ2-1 and V is TRBV27, with 7 nucleotides matching TRBD1. The CDR3 totals 13 residues. With V trimmed by 5 bases and J by 8 bases, 6 bases remained unmatched. Germline-derived CDR1 and CDR2 are MNHEY and SMNVEV (reference sequence).

This chain links TRBV7-3 with TRBJ2-7; D possibly corresponds to TRBD2 (5 bases). Germline CDR1 is SGHTA and CDR2 is FQGTGA. CDR3 length equals 13 residues. The V gene lost 8 bases and the J gene lost 1 base, with 12 bases spanning the gap. The CDR3 nucleotides are TGTGCCAGCTCCTTGGGAGTTTCCTACGAGCAGTACTTC. Translation: CASSLGVSYEQYF.

V usage is TRBV18 and J usage is TRBJ1-3; D is unclear. In germline, CDR1 is KGHSH, CDR2 LQKENI. V shed 3 bases and J shed 0 bases, with 15 bases lying between them. This CDR3 contains 17 residues. CDR3 sequence: CASSPPNAGSSGNTIYF. The CDR3 nucleotides are TGTGCCAGCTCACCGCCAAACGCGGGTAGCTCTGGAAACACCATATATTTT. The full variable domain, with the rest looked up from reference TRBV18 and TRBJ1-3, is NAGVMQNPRHLVRRRGQEARLRCSPMKGHSHVYWYRQLPEEGLKFMVYLQKENIIDESGMPKERFSAEFPKEGPSILRIQQVVRGDSAAYFCASSPPNAGSSGNTIYFGEGSWLTVV.

The chain uses TRBV6-5 and TRBJ2-3; D is undetermined. CDR1 is MNHEY, CDR2 SVGAGI, per germline. The CDR3 has 14 residues. V lost 6 bases, J lost 3 bases, and 13 bases lay in between. The CDR3 is CASRAPGATDTQYF. The CDR3 region has the DNA TGTGCCAGCAGGGCCCCAGGCGCTACAGATACGCAGTATTTT.